The source of this T cell receptor beta chain is a study of blood T cell repertoires in COVID-19. Study-level information: COVID-19 samples, acute and convalescent, were from the United States, Italy and Spain. PBMCs, B-cell-depleted T cells, or T cells provided the cDNA or gDNA that made up the material.

The CDR3 is 16 amino acids. Trimming removed 3 bases from V and 0 bases from J, with 15 bases in between. Germline CDR1 is DFQATT and CDR2 is SNEGSKA (reference sequence). Produced via immunoSEQ multiplex PCR; TCRdb's table is partial and in-frame only. Of about 100,000 clones listed, about nine tenths are singletons. The chain joins TRBV20-1 to TRBJ1-3; TRBD1 might be the D (5 bases). The clonotype comes from a man aged 50-60 years with active COVID-19. The sample consisted of peripheral blood. CDR3 protein: CSASRQGPFSGNTIYF. CDR3 in DNA: TGCAGTGCTAGTCGTCAGGGCCCGTTCTCTGGAAACACCATATATTTT.